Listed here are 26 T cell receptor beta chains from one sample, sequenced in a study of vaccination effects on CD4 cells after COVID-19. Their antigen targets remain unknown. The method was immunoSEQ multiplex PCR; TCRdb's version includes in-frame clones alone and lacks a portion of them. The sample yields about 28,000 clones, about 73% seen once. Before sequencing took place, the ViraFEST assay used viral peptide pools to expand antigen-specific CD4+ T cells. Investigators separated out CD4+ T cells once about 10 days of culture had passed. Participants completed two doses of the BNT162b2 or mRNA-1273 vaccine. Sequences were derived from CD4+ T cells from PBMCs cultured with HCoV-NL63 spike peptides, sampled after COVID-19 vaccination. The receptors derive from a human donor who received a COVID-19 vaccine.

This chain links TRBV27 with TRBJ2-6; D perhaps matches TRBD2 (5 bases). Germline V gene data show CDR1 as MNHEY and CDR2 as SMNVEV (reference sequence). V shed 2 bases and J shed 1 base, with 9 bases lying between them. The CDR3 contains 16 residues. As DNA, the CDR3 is TGTGCCAGCAGTTTAGGTCCGGGATCTGGGGCCAACGTCCTGACTTTC. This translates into CASSLGPGSGANVLTF.

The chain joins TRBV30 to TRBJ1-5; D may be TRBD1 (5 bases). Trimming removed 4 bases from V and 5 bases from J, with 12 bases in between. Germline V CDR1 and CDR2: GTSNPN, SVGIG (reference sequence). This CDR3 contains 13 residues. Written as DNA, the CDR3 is TGTGCCTGGACCCAACTGGGGGATCAGCCCCAGCATTTT. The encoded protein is CAWTQLGDQPQHF.

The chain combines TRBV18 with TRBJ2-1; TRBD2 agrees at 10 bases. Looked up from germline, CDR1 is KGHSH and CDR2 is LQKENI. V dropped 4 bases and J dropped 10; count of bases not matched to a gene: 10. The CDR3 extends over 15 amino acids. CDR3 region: CASSLSGGAVEEQFF. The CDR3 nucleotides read TGTGCCAGCTCACTAAGCGGGGGGGCGGTCGAGGAGCAGTTCTTC.

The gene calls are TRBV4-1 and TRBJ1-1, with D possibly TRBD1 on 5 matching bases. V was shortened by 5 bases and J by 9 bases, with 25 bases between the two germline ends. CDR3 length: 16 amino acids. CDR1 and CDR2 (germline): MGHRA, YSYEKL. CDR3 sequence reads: CASSNHDRGPGTKAFF. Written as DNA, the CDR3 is TGCGCCAGCAGCAATCATGATAGGGGACCGGGAACTAAAGCTTTCTTT.

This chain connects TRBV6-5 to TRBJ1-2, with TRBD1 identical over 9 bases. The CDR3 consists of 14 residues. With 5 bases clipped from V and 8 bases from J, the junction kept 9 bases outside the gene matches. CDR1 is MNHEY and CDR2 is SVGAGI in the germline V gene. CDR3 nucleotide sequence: TGTGCCAGCAGTACGACCGGGACAGGGATCGGCTACACCTTC. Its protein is CASSTTGTGIGYTF.

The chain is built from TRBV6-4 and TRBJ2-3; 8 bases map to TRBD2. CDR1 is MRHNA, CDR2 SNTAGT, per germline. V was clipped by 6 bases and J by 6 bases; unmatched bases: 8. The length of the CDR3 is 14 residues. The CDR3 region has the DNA TGTGCCAGCAGCTTGGGGACTAGAAGTGATACGCAGTATTTT. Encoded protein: CASSLGTRSDTQYF.

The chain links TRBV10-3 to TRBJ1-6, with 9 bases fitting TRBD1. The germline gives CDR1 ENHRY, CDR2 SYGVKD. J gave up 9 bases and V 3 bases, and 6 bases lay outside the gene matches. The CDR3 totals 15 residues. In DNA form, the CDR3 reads TGTGCCATCAGTGATACCGGGACAGGGACTTCACCCCTCCACTTT. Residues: CAISDTGTGTSPLHF.

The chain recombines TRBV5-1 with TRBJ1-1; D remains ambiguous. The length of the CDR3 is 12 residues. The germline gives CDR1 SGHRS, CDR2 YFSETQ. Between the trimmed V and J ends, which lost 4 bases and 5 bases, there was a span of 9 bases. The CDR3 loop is CASSRGGTEAFF. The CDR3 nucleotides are TGCGCCAGCAGCCGCGGTGGGACTGAAGCTTTCTTT.

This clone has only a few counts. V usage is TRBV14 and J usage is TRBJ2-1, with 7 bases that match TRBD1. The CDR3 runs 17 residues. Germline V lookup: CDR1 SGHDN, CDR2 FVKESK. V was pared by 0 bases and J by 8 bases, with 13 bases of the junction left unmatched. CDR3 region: CASSQDSGWDRGHEQFF. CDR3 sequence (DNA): TGTGCCAGCAGCCAAGATTCAGGGTGGGATAGGGGGCATGAGCAGTTCTTC. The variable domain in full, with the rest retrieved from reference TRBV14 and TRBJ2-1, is EAGVTQFPSHSVIEKGQTVTLRCDPISGHDNLYWYRRVMGKEIKFLLHFVKESKQDESGMPNNRFLAERTGGTYSTLKVQPAELEDSGVYFCASSQDSGWDRGHEQFFGPGTRLTVL.

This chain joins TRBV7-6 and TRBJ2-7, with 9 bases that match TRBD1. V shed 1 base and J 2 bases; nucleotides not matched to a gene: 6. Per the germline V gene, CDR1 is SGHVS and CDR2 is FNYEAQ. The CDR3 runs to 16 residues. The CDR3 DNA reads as TGTGCCAGCAGCTTAGGCAACACAGGGGGCCCCTACGAGCAGTACTTC. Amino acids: CASSLGNTGGPYEQYF.

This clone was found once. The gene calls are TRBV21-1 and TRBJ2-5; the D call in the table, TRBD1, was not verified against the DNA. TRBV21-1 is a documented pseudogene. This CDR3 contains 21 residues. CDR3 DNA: TGTGCCAGCAGCAAAGCGCTTGTGCCGTTCCGGGACAGGGGGTTCGAAGAGACCCAGTACTTC. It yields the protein CASSKALVPFRDRGFEETQYF.

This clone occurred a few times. The chain's CDR3 is CASSTGNLFYGYTF. In nucleotides, the CDR3 is TGTGCCAGTAGTACAGGGAACCTATTCTATGGCTACACCTTC. The genes are TRBV19 and TRBJ1-2; perhaps TRBD1 as D (5 bases). CDR3 length equals 14 residues. V lost 4 bases and J lost 4, with 13 bases in between. Germline V gene lookup returns CDR1 LNHDA and CDR2 SQIVND (reference sequence).

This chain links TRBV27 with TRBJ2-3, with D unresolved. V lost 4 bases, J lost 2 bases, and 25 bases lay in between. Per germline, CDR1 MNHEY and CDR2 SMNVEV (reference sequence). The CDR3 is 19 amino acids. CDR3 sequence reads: CASSSLLLRERTNTDTQYF. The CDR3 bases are TGTGCCAGCAGTTCCCTCCTGTTACGCGAAAGGACGAACACAGATACGCAGTATTTT.

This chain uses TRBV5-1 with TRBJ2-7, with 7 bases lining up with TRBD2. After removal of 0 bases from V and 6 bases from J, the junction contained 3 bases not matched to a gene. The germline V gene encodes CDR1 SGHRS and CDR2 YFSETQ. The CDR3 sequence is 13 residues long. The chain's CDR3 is CASSLGGGTEQYF. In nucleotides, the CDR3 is TGCGCCAGCAGCTTGGGCGGGGGAACCGAGCAGTACTTC.

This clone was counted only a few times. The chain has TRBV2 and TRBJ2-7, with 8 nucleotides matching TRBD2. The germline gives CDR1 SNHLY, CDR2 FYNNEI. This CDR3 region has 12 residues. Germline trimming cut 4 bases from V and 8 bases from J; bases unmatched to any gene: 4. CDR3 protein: CASSVGGGQQYF. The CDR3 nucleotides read TGTGCCAGCAGTGTTGGCGGGGGGCAGCAGTACTTC.

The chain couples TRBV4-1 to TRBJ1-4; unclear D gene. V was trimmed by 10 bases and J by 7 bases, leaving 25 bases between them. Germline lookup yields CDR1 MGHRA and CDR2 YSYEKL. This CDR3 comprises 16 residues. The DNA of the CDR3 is TGCGCCATCCTCACCGTGTCTGGTGGTTCGGGTGAAAAACTGTTTTTT. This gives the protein CAILTVSGGSGEKLFF.

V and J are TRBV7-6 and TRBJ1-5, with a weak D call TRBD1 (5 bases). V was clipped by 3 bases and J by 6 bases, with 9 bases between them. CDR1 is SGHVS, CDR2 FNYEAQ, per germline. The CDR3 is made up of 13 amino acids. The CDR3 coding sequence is TGTGCCAGCAGCTTCTCAGGGCTTCAGCCCCAGCATTTT. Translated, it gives CASSFSGLQPQHF.

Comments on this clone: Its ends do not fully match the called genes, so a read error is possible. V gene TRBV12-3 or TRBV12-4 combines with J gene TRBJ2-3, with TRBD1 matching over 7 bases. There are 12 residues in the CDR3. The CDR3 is CASSFGTDTQYF. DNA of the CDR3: TGTGCCAGCAGTTTCGGGACAGACACGCAGTATTTT.

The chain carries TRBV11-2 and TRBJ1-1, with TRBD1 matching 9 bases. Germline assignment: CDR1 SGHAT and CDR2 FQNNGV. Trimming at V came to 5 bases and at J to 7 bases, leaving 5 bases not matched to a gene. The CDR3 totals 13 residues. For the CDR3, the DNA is TGTGCCAGCAGCGTACAGGGGGCGGTTGAAGCTTTCTTT. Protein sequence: CASSVQGAVEAFF. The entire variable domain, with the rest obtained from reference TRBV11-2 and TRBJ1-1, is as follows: EAGVAQSPRYKIIEKRQSVAFWCNPISGHATLYWYQQILGQGPKLLIQFQNNGVVDDSQLPKDRFSAERLKGVDSTLKIQPAKLEDSAVYLCASSVQGAVEAFFGQGTRLTVV.

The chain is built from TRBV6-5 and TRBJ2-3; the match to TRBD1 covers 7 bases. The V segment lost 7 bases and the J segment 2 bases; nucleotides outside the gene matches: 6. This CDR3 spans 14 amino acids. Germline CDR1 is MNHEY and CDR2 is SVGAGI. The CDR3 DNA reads TGTGCCAGCATCCGGGACAGAGTCACAGATACGCAGTATTTT. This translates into CASIRDRVTDTQYF.

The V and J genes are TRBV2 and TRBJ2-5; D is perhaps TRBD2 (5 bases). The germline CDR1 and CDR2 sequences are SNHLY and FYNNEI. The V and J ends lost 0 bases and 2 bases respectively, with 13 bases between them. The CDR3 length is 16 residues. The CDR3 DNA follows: TGTGCCAGCAGTGAAGCGTCGGGATTTTTACAAGAGACCCAGTACTTC. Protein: CASSEASGFLQETQYF.

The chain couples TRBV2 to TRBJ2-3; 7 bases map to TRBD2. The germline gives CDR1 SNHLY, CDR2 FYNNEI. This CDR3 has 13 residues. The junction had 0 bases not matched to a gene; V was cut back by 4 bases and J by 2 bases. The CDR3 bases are TGTGCCAGCAGTGGGGACTACACAGATACGCAGTATTTT. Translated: CASSGDYTDTQYF. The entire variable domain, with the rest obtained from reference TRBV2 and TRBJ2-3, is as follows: EPEVTQTPSHQVTQMGQEVILRCVPISNHLYFYWYRQILGQKVEFLVSFYNNEISEKSEIFDDQFSVERPDGSNFTLKIRSTKLEDSAMYFCASSGDYTDTQYFGPGTRLTVL.

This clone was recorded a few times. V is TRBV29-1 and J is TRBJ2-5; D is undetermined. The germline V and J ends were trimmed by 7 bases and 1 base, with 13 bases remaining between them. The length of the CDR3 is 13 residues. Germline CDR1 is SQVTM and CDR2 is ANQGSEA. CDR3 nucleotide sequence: TGCAGCGCCCACTCGGGCAGCCAAGAGACCCAGTACTTC. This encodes CSAHSGSQETQYF.

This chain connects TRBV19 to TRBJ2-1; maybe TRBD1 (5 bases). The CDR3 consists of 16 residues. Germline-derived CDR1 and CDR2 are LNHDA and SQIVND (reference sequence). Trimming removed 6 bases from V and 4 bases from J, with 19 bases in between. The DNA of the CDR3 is TGTGCCAGTAGCTTATTGGGGCCAGGGCTTTACAATGAGCAGTTCTTC. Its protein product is CASSLLGPGLYNEQFF. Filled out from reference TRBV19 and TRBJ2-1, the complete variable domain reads DGGITQSPKYLFRKEGQNVTLSCEQNLNHDAMYWYRQDPGQGLRLIYYSQIVNDFQKGDIAEGYSVSREKKESFPLTVTSAQKNPTAFYLCASSLLGPGLYNEQFFGPGTRLTVL.

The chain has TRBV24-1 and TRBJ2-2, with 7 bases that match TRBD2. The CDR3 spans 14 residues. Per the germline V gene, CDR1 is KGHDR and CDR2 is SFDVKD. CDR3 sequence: CSDVTGGITGELFF. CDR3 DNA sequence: TGTTCTGACGTGACGGGGGGTATCACCGGGGAGCTGTTTTTT.

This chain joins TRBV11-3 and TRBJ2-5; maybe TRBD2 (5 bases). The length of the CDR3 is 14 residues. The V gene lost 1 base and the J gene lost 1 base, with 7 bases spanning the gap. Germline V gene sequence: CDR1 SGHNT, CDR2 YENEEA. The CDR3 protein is CASSLAGGQETQYF. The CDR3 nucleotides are TGTGCCAGCAGCTTAGCAGGAGGCCAAGAGACCCAGTACTTC.